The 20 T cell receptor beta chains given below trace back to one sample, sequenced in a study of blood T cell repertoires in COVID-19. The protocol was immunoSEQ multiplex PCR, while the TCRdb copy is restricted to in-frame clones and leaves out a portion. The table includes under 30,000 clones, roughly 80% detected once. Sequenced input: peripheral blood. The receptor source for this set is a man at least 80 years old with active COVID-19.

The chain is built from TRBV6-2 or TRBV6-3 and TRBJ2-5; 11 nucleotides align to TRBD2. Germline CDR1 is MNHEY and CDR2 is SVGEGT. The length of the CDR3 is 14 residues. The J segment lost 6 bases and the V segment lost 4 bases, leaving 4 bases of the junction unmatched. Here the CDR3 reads CASSLAGGPQTQYF. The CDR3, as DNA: TGTGCCAGCAGTTTAGCGGGGGGGCCGCAGACCCAGTACTTC.

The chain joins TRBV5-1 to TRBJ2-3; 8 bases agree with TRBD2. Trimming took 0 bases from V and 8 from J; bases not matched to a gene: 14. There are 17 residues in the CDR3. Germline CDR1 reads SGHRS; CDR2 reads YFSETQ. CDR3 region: CASSLASASGPGGTQYF. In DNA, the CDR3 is TGCGCCAGCAGCTTGGCCTCGGCTAGCGGGCCTGGGGGTACGCAGTATTTT.

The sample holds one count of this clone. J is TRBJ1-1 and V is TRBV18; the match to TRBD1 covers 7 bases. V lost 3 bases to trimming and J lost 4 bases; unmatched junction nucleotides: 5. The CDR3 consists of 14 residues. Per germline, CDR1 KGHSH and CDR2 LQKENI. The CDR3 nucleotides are TGTGCCAGCTCACCGAAAACAGGGGCCACTGAAGCTTTCTTT. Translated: CASSPKTGATEAFF.

The DNA of the CDR3 is TGCAGTGCCCTACAGAATACGCAGTATTTT. Translation gives CSALQNTQYF. The chain employs TRBV20-1 and TRBJ2-3; no clear D. Trimming removed 6 bases from V and 7 bases from J, with 8 bases in between. CDR1 and CDR2 from the germline V gene are DFQATT and SNEGSKA (reference sequence). The length of the CDR3 is 10 residues.

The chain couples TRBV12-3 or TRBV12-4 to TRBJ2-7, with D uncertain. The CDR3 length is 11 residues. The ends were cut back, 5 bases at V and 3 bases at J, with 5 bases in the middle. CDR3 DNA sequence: TGTGCCAGCAGTCCGGGCTACGAGCAGTACTTC. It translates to CASSPGYEQYF.

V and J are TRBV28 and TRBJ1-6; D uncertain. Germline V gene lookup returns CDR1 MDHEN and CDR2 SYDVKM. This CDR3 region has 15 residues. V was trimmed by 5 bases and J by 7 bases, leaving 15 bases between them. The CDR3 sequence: CASSIAQGTNSPLHF. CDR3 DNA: TGTGCCAGCAGTATAGCCCAAGGTACGAATTCACCCCTCCACTTT. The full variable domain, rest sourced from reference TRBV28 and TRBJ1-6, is DVKVTQSSRYLVKRTGEKVFLECVQDMDHENMFWYRQDPGLGLRLIYFSYDVKMKEKGDIPEGYSVSREKKERFSLILESASTNQTSMYLCASSIAQGTNSPLHFGNGTRLTVT.

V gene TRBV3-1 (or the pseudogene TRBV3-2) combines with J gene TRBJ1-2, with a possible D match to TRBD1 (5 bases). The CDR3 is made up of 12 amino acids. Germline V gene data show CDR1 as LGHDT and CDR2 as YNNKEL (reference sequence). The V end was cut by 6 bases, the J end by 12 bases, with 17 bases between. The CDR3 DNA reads TGTGCCAGCAGTCAGGGAAACAGCCAGAACACCTTC. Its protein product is CASSQGNSQNTF.

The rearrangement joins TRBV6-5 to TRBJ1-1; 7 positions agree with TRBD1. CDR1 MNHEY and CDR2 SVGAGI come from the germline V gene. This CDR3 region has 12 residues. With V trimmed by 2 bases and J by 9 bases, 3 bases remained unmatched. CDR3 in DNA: TGTGCCAGCAGTTACACGACAGGGAAAGCTTTCTTT. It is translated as CASSYTTGKAFF.

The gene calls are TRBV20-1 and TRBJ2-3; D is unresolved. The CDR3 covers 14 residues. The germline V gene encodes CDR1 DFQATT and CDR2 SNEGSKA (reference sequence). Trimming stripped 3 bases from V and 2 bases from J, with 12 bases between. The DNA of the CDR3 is TGCAGTGCTAGTCCAGGTTCCTACACAGATACGCAGTATTTT. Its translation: CSASPGSYTDTQYF.

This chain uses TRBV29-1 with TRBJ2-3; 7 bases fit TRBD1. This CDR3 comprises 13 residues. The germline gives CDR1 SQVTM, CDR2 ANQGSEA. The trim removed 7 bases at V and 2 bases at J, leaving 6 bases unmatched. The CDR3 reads CSGETGHTDTQYF. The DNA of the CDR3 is TGCAGCGGTGAGACAGGGCACACAGATACGCAGTATTTT.

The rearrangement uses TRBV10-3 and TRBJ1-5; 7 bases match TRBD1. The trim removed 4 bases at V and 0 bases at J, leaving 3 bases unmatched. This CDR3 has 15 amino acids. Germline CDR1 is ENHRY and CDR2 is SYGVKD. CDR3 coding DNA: TGTGCCATCAGTGGAGGGGACAGTAGCAATCAGCCCCAGCATTTT. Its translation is CAISGGDSSNQPQHF.

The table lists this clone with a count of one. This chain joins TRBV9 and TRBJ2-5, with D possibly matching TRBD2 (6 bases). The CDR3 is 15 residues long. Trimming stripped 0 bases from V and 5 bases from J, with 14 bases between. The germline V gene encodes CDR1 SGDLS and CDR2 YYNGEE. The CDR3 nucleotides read TGTGCCAGCAGCGTAGGTGGGGGGAGTCGGGAGACCCAGTACTTC. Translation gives CASSVGGGSRETQYF.

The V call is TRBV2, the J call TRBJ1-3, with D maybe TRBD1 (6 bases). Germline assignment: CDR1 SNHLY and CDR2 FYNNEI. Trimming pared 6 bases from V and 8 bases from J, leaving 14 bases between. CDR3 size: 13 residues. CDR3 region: CASSGDITDTIYF. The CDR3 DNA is TGTGCCAGCAGCGGGGACATCACGGACACCATATATTTT.

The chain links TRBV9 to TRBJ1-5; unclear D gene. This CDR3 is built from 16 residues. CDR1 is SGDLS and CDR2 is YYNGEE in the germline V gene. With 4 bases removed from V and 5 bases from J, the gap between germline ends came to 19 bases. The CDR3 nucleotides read TGTGCCAGCAGCCCATTAGAGGGTTTCGGGGATCAGCCCCAGCATTTT. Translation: CASSPLEGFGDQPQHF.

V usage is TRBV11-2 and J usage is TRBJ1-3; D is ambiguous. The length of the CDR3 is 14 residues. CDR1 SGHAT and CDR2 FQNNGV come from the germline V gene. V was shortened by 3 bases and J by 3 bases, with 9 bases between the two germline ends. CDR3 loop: CASSLVSGGNTIYF. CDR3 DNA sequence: TGTGCCAGCAGCTTGGTGTCGGGTGGAAACACCATATATTTT.

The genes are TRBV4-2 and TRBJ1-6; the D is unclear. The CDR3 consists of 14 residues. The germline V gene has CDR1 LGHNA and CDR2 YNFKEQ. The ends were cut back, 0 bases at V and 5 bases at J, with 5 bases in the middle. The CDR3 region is CASSQDQNNSPLHF. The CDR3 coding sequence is TGTGCCAGCAGCCAAGACCAAAATAATTCACCCCTCCACTTT.

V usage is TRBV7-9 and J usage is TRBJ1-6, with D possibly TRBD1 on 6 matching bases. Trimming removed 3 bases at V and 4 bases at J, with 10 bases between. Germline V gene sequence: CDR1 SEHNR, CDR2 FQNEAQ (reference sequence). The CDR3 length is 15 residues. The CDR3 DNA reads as TGTGCCAGCAGCTTCAGGGGACAATATAATTCACCCCTCCACTTT. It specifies CASSFRGQYNSPLHF.

CDR3: CASKPLGGVEQYF. CDR3 coding DNA: TGTGCCAGCAAACCCCTTGGGGGCGTCGAGCAGTACTTC. V usage is TRBV7-6 and J usage is TRBJ2-7, with D maybe TRBD1 (6 bases). V lost 7 bases and J lost 6, with 16 bases in between. This CDR3 comprises 13 residues. Germline CDR1 reads SGHVS; CDR2 reads FNYEAQ.

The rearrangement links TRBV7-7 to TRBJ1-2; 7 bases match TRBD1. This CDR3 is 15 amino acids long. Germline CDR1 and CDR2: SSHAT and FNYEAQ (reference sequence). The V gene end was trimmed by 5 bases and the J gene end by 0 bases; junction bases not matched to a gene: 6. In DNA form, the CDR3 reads TGTGCCAGCAGCAACAGGGGCCGGTCTAACTATGGCTACACCTTC. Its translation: CASSNRGRSNYGYTF.

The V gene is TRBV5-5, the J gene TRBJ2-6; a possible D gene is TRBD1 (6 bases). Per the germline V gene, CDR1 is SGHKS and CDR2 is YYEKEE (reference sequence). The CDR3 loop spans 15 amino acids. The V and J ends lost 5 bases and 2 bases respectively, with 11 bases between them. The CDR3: CASREGVAGANVLTF. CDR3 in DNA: TGTGCCAGCAGAGAGGGGGTGGCTGGGGCCAACGTCCTGACTTTC.